The present TCR beta chain was sequenced within a study of CD8+CD57+ T cells in acquired aplastic anemia. Whole-study context: An average of 3.2 ug of DNA was obtained from sorted CD4+ and CD8+ cells. Study observations and caveats: Patients and controls shared just under 30 CD8+ CDR3 sequences.

The V and J ends lost 3 bases and 7 bases, in that order; junction bases with no gene match: 8. The CDR3 covers 15 residues. CDR1 is SGHNT, CDR2 YYREEE, per germline (reference sequence). This clonotype has a count of ten or more. The antigen remains unidentified. The TCR beta profiling, which covered VDJ combination and CDR3 sequence, was carried out using genomic DNA as the template. A single record per CDR3 protein comes from TCRdb applying MiXCR to the reads. The repertoire holds some 200,000 distinct CDR3 sequences, less than 60% seen once, with approximately 9.7% in the top ten. Patients chosen for sequencing had CD8+CD57+ cells that had expanded, as shown by flow cytometry. The patients all had a severe acquired aplastic anemia diagnosis. When blood sampling took place, the patients had received no therapy.

The sequence was collected from a human donor with aplastic anemia. The chain uses TRBV5-4 and TRBJ2-7, with 12 bases aligning to TRBD2. The sequenced sample consisted of sorted CD4+, CD8+, or CD8+CD57+ T cells (not recorded which) from PBMCs. CDR3 residues: CASSSPGLAGREQYF. CDR3 nucleotide sequence: TGTGCCAGCAGCTCGCCGGGACTAGCGGGTCGAGAGCAGTACTTC.